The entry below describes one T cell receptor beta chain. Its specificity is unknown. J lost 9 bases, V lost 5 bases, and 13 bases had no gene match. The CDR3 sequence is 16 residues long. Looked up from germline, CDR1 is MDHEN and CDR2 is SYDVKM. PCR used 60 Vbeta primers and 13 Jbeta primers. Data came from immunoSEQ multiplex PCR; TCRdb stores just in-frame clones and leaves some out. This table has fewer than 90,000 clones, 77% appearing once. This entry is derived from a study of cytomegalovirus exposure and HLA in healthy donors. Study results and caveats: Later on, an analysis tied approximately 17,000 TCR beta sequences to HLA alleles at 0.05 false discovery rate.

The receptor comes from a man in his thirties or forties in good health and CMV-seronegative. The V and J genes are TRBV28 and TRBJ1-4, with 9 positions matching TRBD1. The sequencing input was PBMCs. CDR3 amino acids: CASSVWGQGIEKKLFF. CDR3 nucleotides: TGTGCCAGCAGTGTTTGGGGACAGGGTATTGAGAAAAAACTGTTTTTT.